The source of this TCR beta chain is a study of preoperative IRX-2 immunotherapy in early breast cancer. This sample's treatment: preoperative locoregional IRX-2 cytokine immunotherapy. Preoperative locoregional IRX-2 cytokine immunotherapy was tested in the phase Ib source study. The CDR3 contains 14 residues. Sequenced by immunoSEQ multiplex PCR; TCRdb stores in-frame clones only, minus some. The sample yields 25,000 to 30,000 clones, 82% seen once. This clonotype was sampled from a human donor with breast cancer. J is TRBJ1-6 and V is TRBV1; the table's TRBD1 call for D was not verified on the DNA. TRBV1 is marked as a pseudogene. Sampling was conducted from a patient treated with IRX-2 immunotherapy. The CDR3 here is CASSVQGQGSPLHF. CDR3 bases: TGCGCCAGCAGCGTCCAGGGACAGGGTTCACCCCTCCACTTT.